These 27 T cell receptor beta chains came from one sample sequenced in a study of blood T cell repertoires in COVID-19. Libraries were prepared by immunoSEQ multiplex PCR; TCRdb keeps only in-frame clonotypes and omits some of them. The sample consists of approximately 72,000 clones, approximately 85% of them appearing once. The specimen was peripheral blood. The receptors come from a woman of 80 years or more with active or convalescent COVID-19.

This clone was found once. The rearrangement links TRBV28 to TRBJ2-5, with D maybe TRBD2 (6 bases). Germline-derived CDR1 and CDR2 are MDHEN and SYDVKM. CDR3 size: 16 residues. V lost 2 bases, J lost 1 base, and 14 bases lay in between. The CDR3 bases are TGTGCCAGCAGTTTACTAGGTGGAGGGACCCAAGAGACCCAGTACTTC. Translation: CASSLLGGGTQETQYF.

The V call is TRBV30, the J call TRBJ2-7; possibly TRBD2 for D (7 bases). Germline V gene data show CDR1 as GTSNPN and CDR2 as SVGIG (reference sequence). The CDR3 spans 13 residues. The V end lost 4 bases, the J end lost 4 bases, and 14 bases lay between the germline ends. CDR3 loop: CAWTGGSGYEQYF. The CDR3 nucleotides are TGTGCCTGGACGGGGGGCTCGGGGTACGAGCAGTACTTC.

The CDR3 DNA sequence: TGTGCCAGTAGTGGGGCCTCTGGGGCCAACGTCCTGACTTTC. This encodes CASSGASGANVLTF. V and J are TRBV19 and TRBJ2-6; D perhaps matches TRBD1 (5 bases). Looked up from germline, CDR1 is LNHDA and CDR2 is SQIVND (reference sequence). The CDR3 runs 14 residues. Trimming left V 5 bases short and J 0 bases short, with 5 bases between.

The V call is TRBV6-5, the J call TRBJ2-7; D possibly corresponds to TRBD2 (6 bases). CDR3 length equals 11 residues. Germline values: CDR1 MNHEY, CDR2 SVGAGI. V dropped 5 bases and J dropped 7 bases, with 9 bases sitting between them. CDR3 in DNA: TGTGCCAGCAGTCTGCGGGGAGAGCAGTACTTC. It translates to CASSLRGEQYF.

J is TRBJ2-1 and V is TRBV29-1; weak D call: TRBD2 (5 bases). The length of the CDR3 is 10 residues. Germline values: CDR1 SQVTM, CDR2 ANQGSEA. Between the trimmed V and J ends, which lost 7 bases and 8 bases, there was a span of 9 bases. Here the CDR3 DNA reads TGCAGCGCGTGGCGGGATGAGCAGTTCTTC. The encoded protein is CSAWRDEQFF.

The genes are TRBV3-1 (or the pseudogene TRBV3-2) and TRBJ2-1; 7 bases agree with TRBD2. This CDR3 contains 15 residues. CDR1 is LGHDT, CDR2 YNNKEL, per germline (reference sequence). Losses at the gene ends were 6 bases for V and 2 bases for J; bases not matched to a gene: 7. CDR3 protein: CASSPPRGAYNEQFF. DNA of the CDR3: TGTGCCAGCAGTCCACCCCGGGGGGCCTACAATGAGCAGTTCTTC.

This chain connects TRBV5-1 to TRBJ2-4, with 8 bases fitting TRBD1. Germline CDR1 is SGHRS and CDR2 is YFSETQ. CDR3 length equals 13 residues. The junction had 5 bases not matched to a gene; V was cut back by 4 bases and J by 8 bases. The CDR3 nucleotides are TGCGCCAGCAGCCTCGGACAGGGAGACATTCAGTACTTC. Amino acid sequence: CASSLGQGDIQYF.

This chain joins TRBV29-1 and TRBJ2-2; D perhaps matches TRBD1 (6 bases). Trimming removed 6 bases at V and 4 bases at J, with 15 bases between. Germline V lookup: CDR1 SQVTM, CDR2 ANQGSEA. CDR3 length: 14 residues. DNA of the CDR3: TGCAGCGTCCAATCGGACAGATTCACCGGGGAGCTGTTTTTT. This gives the protein CSVQSDRFTGELFF.

This clone was counted only a few times. In nucleotides, the CDR3 is TGTGCCAGTTCCCACCGCGGGTCAGCTAATGAAAAACTGTTTTTT. It yields the protein CASSHRGSANEKLFF. The gene calls are TRBV19 and TRBJ1-4, with no clear D. Per germline, CDR1 LNHDA and CDR2 SQIVND (reference sequence). Trimming took 8 bases from V and 3 from J, leaving 16 bases between them. The CDR3 runs to 15 residues.

This clone was observed a few times. This chain links TRBV11-2 with TRBJ2-2, with TRBD1 as a possible D gene (5 bases). Germline-derived CDR1 and CDR2 are SGHAT and FQNNGV. There are 15 residues in the CDR3. With 1 base removed from V and 5 bases from J, the gap between germline ends came to 11 bases. In DNA form, the CDR3 reads TGTGCCAGCAGCTTAGGCGACAGTAGGACCGGGGAGCTGTTTTTT. Encoded protein: CASSLGDSRTGELFF.

This chain uses TRBV2 with TRBJ1-6, with D possibly being TRBD1 (5 bases). V gave up 7 bases and J gave up 3 bases, with 10 bases separating them. Germline CDR1 SNHLY, CDR2 FYNNEI. CDR3 length: 14 residues. The DNA of the CDR3 is TGTGCCAGCACTCACAGGATCTATAATTCACCCCTCCACTTT. It codes for CASTHRIYNSPLHF.

The V and J genes are TRBV30 and TRBJ1-6; 9 bases align to TRBD1. V dropped 7 bases and J dropped 2; count of bases not matched to a gene: 9. The CDR3 has 16 residues. From germline, CDR1 is GTSNPN and CDR2 SVGIG (reference sequence). The CDR3 coding sequence is TGTGCCTCCCCGGGACAGGGTTTCGCCTATAATTCACCCCTCCACTTT. It yields the protein CASPGQGFAYNSPLHF.

This rearrangement joins TRBV7-2 to TRBJ1-4; D is possibly TRBD1 (5 bases). Germline CDR1 reads SGHTA; CDR2 reads FQGNSA. V was shortened by 1 base and J by 4 bases, with 13 bases between the two germline ends. The CDR3 is made up of 16 amino acids. DNA for the CDR3: TGTGCCAGCAGCTTAGGCGGGACCCAGATTAATGAAAAACTGTTTTTT. Protein: CASSLGGTQINEKLFF. The full variable domain, with the rest looked up from reference TRBV7-2 and TRBJ1-4, is GAGVSQSPSNKVTEKGKDVELRCDPISGHTALYWYRQSLGQGLEFLIYFQGNSAPDKSGLPSDRFSAERTGGSVSTLTIQRTQQEDSAVYLCASSLGGTQINEKLFFGSGTQLSVL.

In its sample, this clone was seen once. This chain uses TRBV27 with TRBJ1-6; 9 bases agree with TRBD1. Per the germline V gene, CDR1 is MNHEY and CDR2 is SMNVEV (reference sequence). This CDR3 has 14 amino acids. Unmatched junction bases numbered 3, after V lost 6 bases and J lost 6 bases. The chain's CDR3 is CASSDRGVNSPLHF. CDR3 bases: TGTGCCAGCAGCGACAGGGGGGTTAATTCACCCCTCCACTTT.

The rearrangement links TRBV5-4 to TRBJ2-1; TRBD2 agrees at 13 bases. CDR1 and CDR2 from the germline V gene are SGHNT and YYREEE (reference sequence). CDR3 length equals 15 residues. V lost 0 bases to trimming and J lost 9 bases; unmatched junction nucleotides: 3. This CDR3 is CASSLGLAGGGEQFF. The DNA of the CDR3 is TGTGCCAGCAGCTTGGGACTAGCGGGGGGCGGTGAGCAGTTCTTC.

V is TRBV3-1 (or the pseudogene TRBV3-2) and J is TRBJ1-6; the match to TRBD1 covers 7 bases. This CDR3 region has 20 residues. With 1 base clipped from V and 9 bases from J, the junction kept 21 bases outside the gene matches. CDR1 and CDR2 (germline): LGHDT, YNNKEL (reference sequence). DNA for the CDR3: TGTGCCAGCAGCCAAGGCCAGGGGGACGGAATACAACGCCGCCCTTCACCCCTCCACTTT. This encodes CASSQGQGDGIQRRPSPLHF.

This rearrangement joins TRBV4-1 to TRBJ1-1; 8 bases line up with TRBD1. Germline assignment: CDR1 MGHRA and CDR2 YSYEKL. V was clipped by 6 bases and J by 1 base; unmatched bases: 19. CDR3 size: 19 residues. The CDR3: CASSWGFGPGQAKNTEAFF. The CDR3 nucleotides read TGCGCCAGCAGTTGGGGGTTCGGCCCGGGACAGGCAAAGAACACTGAAGCTTTCTTT.

The V and J genes are TRBV6-5 and TRBJ2-5; TRBD1 agrees at 9 bases. V lost 6 bases to trimming and J lost 6 bases; unmatched junction nucleotides: 2. The CDR3 is 12 amino acids. From germline, CDR1 is MNHEY and CDR2 SVGAGI. CDR3: CASRQGAKTQYF. As DNA, the CDR3 is TGTGCCAGCAGACAGGGGGCGAAGACCCAGTACTTC.

V usage is TRBV7-3 and J usage is TRBJ1-1, with 7 nucleotides matching TRBD1. Trimming cost V 5 bases and J 4 bases; bases outside gene matches: 7. Germline CDR1 and CDR2: SGHTA and FQGTGA. CDR3 length equals 14 residues. CDR3 loop: CASSPGQASTEAFF. CDR3 in DNA: TGTGCCAGCAGCCCTGGACAGGCAAGCACTGAAGCTTTCTTT.

The V and J genes are TRBV5-4 and TRBJ1-1, with a weak D call TRBD1 (6 bases). There are 17 residues in the CDR3. Germline-derived CDR1 and CDR2 are SGHNT and YYREEE (reference sequence). The V end was cut by 4 bases, the J end by 1 base, with 20 bases between. The CDR3 nucleotides read TGTGCCAGCAGCATCCCAGACAGGACCGAATCGAACACTGAAGCTTTCTTT. Translation gives CASSIPDRTESNTEAFF. The variable domain in full, completed from reference TRBV5-4 and TRBJ1-1, reads ETGVTQSPTHLIKTRGQQVTLRCSSQSGHNTVSWYQQALGQGPQFIFQYYREEENGRGNFPPRFSGLQFPNYSSELNVNALELDDSALYLCASSIPDRTESNTEAFFGQGTRLTVV.

This clone was counted a single time. This chain uses TRBV3-1 (or the pseudogene TRBV3-2) with TRBJ2-3, with 7 bases that match TRBD2. The ends lost 3 bases at V and 8 bases at J; junction bases unmatched: 11. Germline CDR1 LGHDT, CDR2 YNNKEL (reference sequence). The CDR3 spans 15 residues. As DNA, the CDR3 is TGTGCCAGCAGCCACCATGGGACTCCGGGGGGTACGCAGTATTTT. Its translation is CASSHHGTPGGTQYF.

In DNA, the CDR3 is TGTGCCAGCAGACGAGACAGGAGCAATCAGCCCCAGCATTTT. Residues: CASRRDRSNQPQHF. This chain joins TRBV2 and TRBJ1-5; a possible D gene is TRBD1 (6 bases). CDR3 size: 14 residues. Trimming took 6 bases from V and 1 from J, leaving 10 bases between them. CDR1 is SNHLY, CDR2 FYNNEI, per germline.

This chain connects TRBV19 to TRBJ1-5; 8 bases map to TRBD1. Germline V gene sequence: CDR1 LNHDA, CDR2 SQIVND (reference sequence). The V segment lost 2 bases and the J segment 3 bases; nucleotides outside the gene matches: 6. The CDR3 runs 16 residues. The DNA of the CDR3 is TGTGCCAGTAGTATATTGACAGGGGATTCCAATCAGCCCCAGCATTTT. Translation: CASSILTGDSNQPQHF. Drawing the rest from reference TRBV19 and TRBJ1-5, the complete variable domain is DGGITQSPKYLFRKEGQNVTLSCEQNLNHDAMYWYRQDPGQGLRLIYYSQIVNDFQKGDIAEGYSVSREKKESFPLTVTSAQKNPTAFYLCASSILTGDSNQPQHFGDGTRLSIL.

The CDR3 nucleotides are TGTGCCAGCACCCCTCCGGGACTACCAGATACGCAGTATTTT. Residues: CASTPPGLPDTQYF. The V call is TRBV11-2, the J call TRBJ2-3, with 7 bases aligning to TRBD2. The V gene end was trimmed by 7 bases and the J gene end by 4 bases; junction bases not matched to a gene: 8. From germline, CDR1 is SGHAT and CDR2 FQNNGV. This CDR3 has 14 amino acids.

The sample holds one count of this clone. The chain uses TRBV15 and TRBJ1-2; D may be TRBD1 (5 bases). V lost 5 bases and J 2 bases, leaving 15 bases between the germline ends. This CDR3 region has 15 residues. Germline values: CDR1 LNHNV, CDR2 YYDKDF (reference sequence). The CDR3 is CATSPGHGPNYGYTF. In DNA, the CDR3 is TGTGCCACCAGCCCTGGACACGGACCCAACTATGGCTACACCTTC.

By share, this clone counts as medium-sized. CDR3 residues: CASSQGGEGGALTDTQYF. The CDR3 DNA reads TGTGCCAGCAGCCAAGGCGGGGAGGGGGGCGCGTTGACAGATACGCAGTATTTT. J is TRBJ2-3 and V is TRBV4-2; a possible D gene is TRBD2 (7 bases). Trimming stripped 1 base from V and 3 bases from J, with 20 bases between. The CDR3 contains 18 residues. CDR1 and CDR2 from the germline V gene are LGHNA and YNFKEQ.

The rearrangement links TRBV3-1 (or the pseudogene TRBV3-2) to TRBJ1-2, with D hard to call. The CDR3 sequence is 15 residues long. Trimming removed 0 bases at V and 1 base at J, with 9 bases between. Germline loops: CDR1 LGHDT, CDR2 YNNKEL (reference sequence). In DNA form, the CDR3 reads TGTGCCAGCAGCCAAGAGGTAGGACTTAACTATGGCTACACCTTC. Translation gives CASSQEVGLNYGYTF.